This TCR beta chain was captured in a study of CD8+ T cells in alopecia areata (dated by TCRdb to the late 2010s). For context, the study as a whole: High-throughput TCRbeta sequencing was used to examine T cell clonal expansion in alopecia areata in both the C3H/HeJ mouse model and human patients. In humans, TCRbeta sequencing was performed on scalp tissue and on sorted CD4+ and CD8+ peripheral blood T cells from healthy controls and from patients with patchy or totalis/universalis alopecia areata. Clonality in the scalp was compared among normal scalp (n=4), patchy alopecia areata scalp (n=8), and alopecia totalis/universalis scalp (n=8). The RNA source kit depended on sample type: the PAXgene miRNA kit for fixed scalp, the miRNeasy kit for PBMCs, and the RNeasy kit for mouse skin. TCRbeta CDR3 regions were amplified by immunoSEQ multiplex PCR with 35 Vbeta forward and 13 Jbeta reverse primers. Broader findings and caveats from the paper: Lesional scalp, especially in alopecia totalis/universalis, showed higher clonality and more expanded CD8+ clones than normal scalp, suggesting antigenic drive. Scalp TCR repertoire analysis is complicated because resident alphabeta T cells in normal human skin are also sequenced, whereas mouse skin is dominated by gammadelta T cells. Compared with mice, TCR sequences shared between patients were less clear, possibly partly because of HLA diversity across the patient population.

The CDR3, cysteine through phenylalanine, is 16 amino acids long. The only DNA kept is the CDR3, 48 bases in frame from the first base. V drops 4 bases and J drops 8 bases, leaving 22 bases in between. The germline V gene sets CDR1 to SGHRS and CDR2 to YFSETQ. Receptor libraries were prepared by the immunoSEQ multiplex PCR assay. To provide template for TCR sequencing, every sample had RNA extracted and reverse transcribed into cDNA. First-strand cDNA was synthesized with SuperScript III using a 2:1 mix of oligo-dT and random hexamers. A synthetic immune receptor repertoire was used to assess amplification bias, and residual bias was removed computationally. The original pipeline was this. After raw reads were preprocessed to remove errors, the CDR3 was defined following IMGT conventions as running from the conserved cysteine to phenylalanine. To get clonality, Shannon entropy was normalized by log2 of the number of productive unique TCRs and the result was subtracted from 1. Scalp TCRbeta sequences were cross-referenced with sorted blood CD4 and CD8 repertoires so that the CD4 or CD8 identity of scalp clones could be inferred. In its TCRdb copy, this immuneACCESS table keeps in-frame sequences only and misses some clones. Where compared with another copy, unresolved V genes explain less than half of these, and the others have no known cause. V and J calls plus clone size are reproduced from that table; the DNA served to infer D and trimming. The sample table shows 50,000 to 70,000 clones, and 44% are seen once. The top ten clonotypes cover just over 50% of the sample.

A word on this clone: Its antigen is not yet known. Per-base quality was not reported, and no clone a single base away is much larger than it.

From alopecia areata patients, peripheral blood was collected along with lesional scalp punch biopsies. PBMCs were isolated by density centrifugation and stained for CD3, CD4 and CD8, after which CD4+ and CD8+ T cells were sorted on a FACSAria. Alopecia areata patients who were not treated were recruited through a multicenter biomarker study. In five patients from the biomarker study, the blood CD8+ T cells went through an additional sort into NKG2D-low and NKG2D-high fractions. The rearrangement combines TRBV5-1 with TRBJ2-4; TRBD2 might be the D gene, on 6 matching bases. This sequence was found in a human donor with alopecia areata. The specimen sequenced was NKG2D-low CD8+ T cells sorted from blood. The cell subset or site label here, explained by the study, means: sorted CD8+ NKG2D-low blood T cells. The CDR3 loop reads CASSTGTGLRGYIQYF. The sequence in DNA is TGCGCCAGCAGCACCGGAACGGGACTCCGAGGGTACATTCAGTACTTC.